This T cell receptor (beta chain) emerged from a study of metastatic and nonmetastatic thyroid tumors. Patients underwent thyroid surgery, and none had received any treatment before it. TCRdb re-called the PCR reads with MiXCR. Of 9,000 to 10,000 clones listed, approximately 11% were seen once; the top ten hold less than 10%. The sequence came from a female donor with papillary thyroid cancer or a benign thyroid nodule (not recorded which). Some clones in this sample may be carry-over from other donors' samples. Sequencing was done on a sample of tumor tissue.

In nucleotides, the CDR3 is TGTGCCAGTGACTCCTCCTATGGGAGTAGCGGTAACACCGGGGAGCTGTTTTTT. It codes for CASDSSYGSSGNTGELFF. The chain carries TRBV6-6 and TRBJ2-2, with D possibly TRBD2 on 6 matching bases. V shed 9 bases and J shed 2 bases, with 25 bases lying between them. The CDR3 covers 18 residues. CDR1 and CDR2 (germline): MNHNY, SVGAGI (reference sequence).